Listed below are T cell receptor beta chains from one sample, sequenced in a study of shared clonotypes between healthy human individuals. Clones were read by immunoSEQ multiplex PCR, and TCRdb kept only the in-frame ones, dropping some. The sample carries approximately 1.5 million clones, about 98.5% recorded once. Sequenced sample: naive CD4+ T cells sorted from blood. The source is a man aged 30 to 39 in good health. CDR3s include the opening cysteine and the closing phenylalanine or tryptophan. The D gene is left open where the match is weak. Size is omitted from some rows. Given values are once, few, many or a class for expanded clones.

j_gene	v_gene	d_gene	abundance	CDR3nt	CDR3aa
TRBJ2-7	TRBV5-6	-	-	TGTGCCAGCAGCTTAGCTGGCCCGTCCTACGAGCAGTACTTC	CASSLAGPSYEQYF
TRBJ2-1	TRBV11-2	-	-	TGTGCCAGCAGCTTAGCCTCGGGCCTCAATGAGCAGTTCTTC	CASSLASGLNEQFF
TRBJ2-7	TRBV7-9	-	-	TGTGCCAGCAGCTTAGGTACTAGCAGACCGACCTACGAGCAGTACTTC	CASSLGTSRPTYEQYF
TRBJ2-5	TRBV7-6	-	-	TGTGCCAGCAGCTTAGGAGCTGAAGAGACCCAGTACTTC	CASSLGAEETQYF
TRBJ2-7	TRBV29-1	TRBD1	few	TGCAGCGTTGGGGCAGGGGGCTACGAGCAGTACTTC	CSVGAGGYEQYF
TRBJ2-1	TRBV7-9	TRBD2	-	TGTGCCAGCAGCTTAACTAGCGGGAAAATTGGTGAGCAGTTCTTC	CASSLTSGKIGEQFF
TRBJ2-3	TRBV7-7	TRBD2	-	TGTGCTAGCAGCTTATCCCCGCCTTGGACTAGCGGGAGCACAGATACGCAGTATTTT	CASSLSPPWTSGSTDTQYF
TRBJ2-5	TRBV5-1	-	-	TGCGCCAGCAGCTTCGGGACCGTTAGTGGGGAGACCCAGTACTTC	CASSFGTVSGETQYF
TRBJ2-7	TRBV2	TRBD2	-	TGTGCCAGCATTGGACAGGGATTGCGGACTAGCGGCCTATACGAGCAGTACTTC	CASIGQGLRTSGLYEQYF
TRBJ2-7	TRBV6-8	-	-	TGTGCCAGCAGTACCCCTAAGGACGAGCAGTACTTC	CASSTPKDEQYF
TRBJ1-2	TRBV5-1	TRBD1	-	TGCGCCAGCAGCTTGAAGGACAGGGTGGATGGCTACACCTTC	CASSLKDRVDGYTF
TRBJ1-1	TRBV5-4	-	-	TGTGCCAGCAGCTTGTTTCCAGCGGAGGAAGCTTTCTTT	CASSLFPAEEAFF
TRBJ2-6	TRBV18	-	-	TGTGCCAGCTCACCAGATTGGTCTTCTGGGGCCAACGTCCTGACTTTC	CASSPDWSSGANVLTF
TRBJ2-5	TRBV10-1	-	-	TGCGCCAGCAGTGCCATTGGGACACGGATGGAGACCCAGTACTTC	CASSAIGTRMETQYF
TRBJ2-1	TRBV30	-	-	TGTGCCTGGAGTGTAGGGCCAGGGTTCTCCTACAATGAGCAGTTCTTC	CAWSVGPGFSYNEQFF
TRBJ2-7	TRBV7-2	TRBD2	-	TGTGCCAGCAGCTTACTAGCGGGAACCAACGAGCAGTACTTC	CASSLLAGTNEQYF
TRBJ2-1	TRBV5-8	TRBD2	-	TGTGCCAGCATCACTAGCGGGAGAGGGAATGAGCAGTTCTTC	CASITSGRGNEQFF
TRBJ2-1	TRBV7-3	TRBD1	-	TGTGCCAGCAGCTCAGACAGGGGGACTGAGCAGTTCTTC	CASSSDRGTEQFF
TRBJ2-6	TRBV6-1	-	-	TGTGCCAGCAGGCTATCTGGGGCCAACGTCCTGACTTTC	CASRLSGANVLTF
TRBJ2-7	TRBV10-3	TRBD2	-	TGTGCCATCAGTGGTAGCGGGAGGATCGAGCAGTACTTC	CAISGSGRIEQYF
TRBJ2-7	TRBV29-1	TRBD1	-	TGCAGCGTTGAAGATCGTCGGACAGGGGGGGCCTACGAGCAGTACTTC	CSVEDRRTGGAYEQYF
TRBJ2-1	TRBV25-1	-	once	TGTGCCAGCAGTGGGGGGGTGTCTTTTCTTGGTGAGCAGTTCTTC	CASSGGVSFLGEQFF
TRBJ2-2	TRBV11-3	TRBD1	-	TGTGCCAGCAGCTTACGTTGGACAGGGGGGAACACCGGGGAGCTGTTTTTT	CASSLRWTGGNTGELFF
TRBJ2-1	TRBV7-9	-	-	TGTGCCAGCAGCAACAGGGCGTCTCACTACAATGAGCAGTTCTTC	CASSNRASHYNEQFF
TRBJ2-7	TRBV5-5	-	-	TGTGCCAGCAGCTTGTTTGCAGGGACCTACGAGCAGTACTTC	CASSLFAGTYEQYF
TRBJ2-2	TRBV28	TRBD1	-	TGTGCCAGCAGTTACTTATGGACAGGGGGCATCACCGGGGAGCTGTTTTTT	CASSYLWTGGITGELFF
TRBJ2-3	TRBV25-1	-	-	TGTGCCAGCAGTGAAGGAATACACCCCACAGATACGCAGTATTTT	CASSEGIHPTDTQYF
TRBJ2-1	TRBV5-1	TRBD1	-	TGCGCCAGCAGCTTGAGGACAGGGTACAATGAGCAGTTCTTC	CASSLRTGYNEQFF
TRBJ2-3	TRBV9	-	-	TGTGCCAGCAGCGCCGCCGGGACGACGGGGACAGATACGCAGTATTTT	CASSAAGTTGTDTQYF
TRBJ2-1	TRBV28	-	once	TGTGCCAGCAGCACCGGGACTCAAATCTACAATGAGCAGTTCTTC	CASSTGTQIYNEQFF
TRBJ2-7	TRBV6-5	TRBD2	-	TGTGCCAGCAGTTACTCGAACTTAGCGGGAGGGGACGAGCAGTACTTC	CASSYSNLAGGDEQYF
TRBJ2-1	TRBV1	-	-	TGCACCAGCAGCCAAGATGACAGCGCAGGCCTCCTTTGCCGGACCTACAATGAGCAGTTCTTC	CTSSQDDSAGLLCRTYNEQFF
TRBJ2-1	TRBV5-1	-	-	TGCGCCAGCAGCGCGGGTTCCTACAATGAGCAGTTCTTC	CASSAGSYNEQFF
TRBJ1-5	TRBV14	-	-	TGTGCCAGCAGCCAAGGAGGGTCACAGCCCCAGCATTTT	CASSQGGSQPQHF
TRBJ1-1	TRBV5-4	-	-	TGTGCCAGCAACACCGTGGGGAGGGATTTCGCTGAAGCTTTCTTT	CASNTVGRDFAEAFF
TRBJ1-1	TRBV18	TRBD1	-	TGTGCCAGCTCACCGCAGACAGGGGAAGGTGTAACTGAAGCTTTCTTT	CASSPQTGEGVTEAFF
TRBJ2-1	TRBV5-1	-	-	TGCGCCAGCAGCTTGGCCCCCGGGCTGCAGTTCTTC	CASSLAPGLQFF
TRBJ2-3	TRBV28	-	-	TGTGCCAGCAGGACCTACAACCGACGGAAAGAAGGGGGAGATACGCAGTATTTT	CASRTYNRRKEGGDTQYF
TRBJ2-7	TRBV25-1	TRBD2	-	TGTGCCAGCAGGAAGACAGGGACTAGCGGCTACGAGCAGTACTTC	CASRKTGTSGYEQYF
TRBJ1-2	TRBV6-5	-	-	TGTGCCAGCTATAATGCAGGGAGGGGGTATGGCTACACCTTC	CASYNAGRGYGYTF
TRBJ2-3	TRBV19	TRBD2	-	TGTGCCAGTACCCAACTAGCGGTACTGGGGGATACGCAGTATTTT	CASTQLAVLGDTQYF
TRBJ2-7	TRBV5-5	TRBD2	-	TGTGCCAGCAGCTCCCTTGAGACTAGCGGGACTCTAGGGCAGTACTTC	CASSSLETSGTLGQYF
TRBJ2-5	TRBV5-5	TRBD2	-	TGTGCCAGCAGCTCCGGGACTAGCGGGAGGGCAGAGACCCAGTACTTC	CASSSGTSGRAETQYF
TRBJ2-1	TRBV10-3	-	-	TGTGCCATCATGTTTAGCCTTACGGCAGGCTCGATCAATGAGCAGTTCTTC	CAIMFSLTAGSINEQFF
TRBJ2-3	TRBV11-2	TRBD2	-	TGTGCCAGCAGCCACGGGAGGGCTAGCACAGATACGCAGTATTTT	CASSHGRASTDTQYF
TRBJ2-5	TRBV18	TRBD2	-	TGTGCCAGCTCACCGAAGGCAGCTAGCGGGTCCTCGGCGGGGTGGTCGACCCAGTACTTC	CASSPKAASGSSAGWSTQYF
TRBJ2-1	TRBV5-4	TRBD2	-	TGTGCCAGCAGCTTGGGGACTAGCTTCTACAATGAGCAGTTCTTC	CASSLGTSFYNEQFF
TRBJ2-7	TRBV7-9	-	-	TGTGCCAGCAGCAGCCAGACCTGGTACGAGCAGTACTTC	CASSSQTWYEQYF
TRBJ2-1	TRBV9	-	once	TGTGCCAGCAGCGCACTCCGGGCCTGGAGCATGAATGAGCAGTTCTTC	CASSALRAWSMNEQFF
TRBJ2-2	TRBV19	TRBD1	-	TGTGCCAGTAACCAGGGGGCGCGGACCGGGGAGCTGTTTTTT	CASNQGARTGELFF
TRBJ1-4	TRBV5-6	-	-	TGTGCCAGCAGCCCCACTACAGGGCGGGTGATTGAAAAACTGTTTTTT	CASSPTTGRVIEKLFF
TRBJ2-1	TRBV5-1	-	-	TGCGCCAGCAGCTCAGACTCGGGGTGGGATGAGCAGTTCTTC	CASSSDSGWDEQFF
TRBJ2-7	TRBV7-7	TRBD2	-	TGTGCTAGCAGTTTAGCGGGAGTCGCCGGGGAGCAGTACTTC	CASSLAGVAGEQYF
TRBJ2-1	TRBV7-9	TRBD1	-	TGTGCCAGCAGCTTGGGACAGGTCTACAATGAGCAGTTCTTC	CASSLGQVYNEQFF